Listed below are T cell receptor beta chains from one sample, sequenced in a study of T-cell memory formation after mild COVID-19. TCRdb ran MiXCR on the 5' RACE reads and lists one entry per CDR3 protein. The data hold 300,000 to 400,000 distinct CDR3 sequences, with approximately 15% observed a single time. Specimen: PBMCs or a T cell subset sorted from them (not recorded which). These receptors were taken from a man younger than 35 who had mild COVID-19 (a few samples of this study predate the infection). Cell type and time point are not known. Each CDR3 is given with its conserved first and last residue. The order of the fields is J gene, V gene, D gene, CDR3 protein. A D gene is named only where the DNA matches it firmly.

TRBJ1-1,TRBV9,.,CASSTRGGRAAFF
TRBJ2-5,TRBV11-2,.,CASSLAWTAQETQYF
TRBJ1-4,TRBV29-1,.,CSGLGTTNEKLFF
TRBJ2-1,TRBV20-1,.,CSARGEPGPDEQFF
TRBJ2-3,TRBV15,.,CATSRDLRLSADTQYF
TRBJ2-7,TRBV10-3,.,CAISDGAYEQYF
TRBJ2-3,TRBV5-1,.,CASSDPKRLTDTQYF
TRBJ1-2,TRBV5-1,.,CASSSVNIPGGYTF
TRBJ2-7,TRBV7-9,TRBD1,CASSGGQGPSYEQYF
TRBJ1-2,TRBV27,TRBD1,CASSGAGGLYGYTF
TRBJ2-1,TRBV7-9,.,CASSLTGEAEQFF
TRBJ2-3,TRBV4-1,.,CASSLNTALTSTDTQYF
TRBJ2-6,TRBV7-3,.,CASTPNTLSGANVLTF
TRBJ2-5,TRBV7-9,TRBD2,CASSLVRLAGETQYF
TRBJ2-7,TRBV29-1,.,CSVETGGPADTYEQYF
TRBJ1-1,TRBV7-2,.,CASSFMLDGGAFF
TRBJ1-1,TRBV29-1,.,CSVDLVLSGEAFF
TRBJ1-5,TRBV12-3/TRBV12-4,.,CASASTQRQPQHF
TRBJ1-2,TRBV24-1,.,CATSETADYGYTF
TRBJ1-4,TRBV7-2,TRBD1,CASSFNQGDEKLFF
TRBJ2-2,TRBV11-2,.,CASSSTTDTNTGELFF
TRBJ2-1,TRBV6-2/TRBV6-3,TRBD2,CASSDPGGLEQFF
TRBJ2-2,TRBV19,.,CASSLHSKPTGELFF
TRBJ2-3,TRBV20-1,.,CSASRAPIDTQYF
TRBJ2-7,TRBV27,.,CASSRQPRDEQYF
TRBJ2-1,TRBV6-5,TRBD2,CASMPGLAGNNEQFF
TRBJ1-2,TRBV4-1,TRBD1,CASSQDLGTGIGYTF
TRBJ1-5,TRBV18,.,CASSPFRDLSNQPQHF
TRBJ2-1,TRBV7-2,TRBD2,CASSPGTSDYNEQFF
TRBJ1-1,TRBV12-3/TRBV12-4,.,CASSFGGRSTEAFF
TRBJ2-1,TRBV30,.,CAWSLGLKQFF
TRBJ1-6,TRBV6-5,.,CASSGGGWGTSPLHF
TRBJ2-5,TRBV14,TRBD1,CASSQLGTALQETQYF
TRBJ1-1,TRBV4-2,.,CASIPAGGLSEAFF
TRBJ2-1,TRBV20-1,.,CSADSGTTYNEQFF
TRBJ1-1,TRBV4-2,.,CASSQVGVNTEAFF
TRBJ2-5,TRBV18,.,CASSPARQETQYF
TRBJ1-2,TRBV5-4,TRBD1,CASSLPTGSLGGYTF
TRBJ1-5,TRBV7-2,.,CASSLIGGNQPQHF
TRBJ1-3,TRBV28,.,CASSPRFYQGAGNTIYF
TRBJ1-2,TRBV18,TRBD1,CASSPPPGQGNYGYTF
TRBJ2-7,TRBV27,TRBD1,CASSLLQGASGYEQYF
TRBJ1-2,TRBV7-2,.,CASSLGLGFGYGYTF
TRBJ2-7,TRBV10-3,TRBD1,CAINPTGGASYEQYF
TRBJ2-6,TRBV5-1,.,CASSPTKSGANVLTF
TRBJ1-2,TRBV4-3,TRBD1,CASSQGQGALGYTF
TRBJ1-1,TRBV27,.,CASRGTVYMNTEAFF
TRBJ2-2,TRBV29-1,.,CSVKRTGELFF
TRBJ2-6,TRBV12-3/TRBV12-4,.,CASRERGTDSGANVLTF
TRBJ1-1,TRBV6-7,.,CASSYSGVPEAFF
TRBJ1-2,TRBV7-9,.,CASSLASGGYTF
TRBJ1-1,TRBV6-4,.,CASSPVPGDTEAFF
TRBJ1-2,TRBV5-6,.,CASSVTDIPGKYGYTF
TRBJ2-5,TRBV29-1,.,CSGNSKETQYF
TRBJ2-3,TRBV19,.,CASSIEGGGSTDTQYF